This T cell receptor beta chain appears in the sequencing data of a study of spatial heterogeneity in lung cancer. About the research overall: The study observed each unique TCR and UMI combination more than ten times on average in raw reads.

This clonotype has a single count. At one end, the junction sequence differs from germline, possibly due to a read error. The time point is: sample taken at primary tumor resection. Unsorted whole RNA from tumor, nontumor lung or frozen PBMC underwent sequencing. Each molecule of TCR cDNA was tagged with one unique molecular identifier. Using its own MiXCR run on the 5' RACE reads, TCRdb lists one record per CDR3 protein. This table has 20,000 to 25,000 distinct CDR3 sequences, about 4.9% appearing once. Sequences were derived from PBMCs, sampled at surgery. The source is a male donor with early-stage non-small cell lung cancer.

CDR3: CASTMGPFGGQYF. The CDR3 nucleotides read TGTGCCAGCACCATGGGTCCTTTCGGGGGGCAGTACTTT. This chain connects TRBV12-3 or TRBV12-4 to TRBJ2-7, with D perhaps matching TRBD2 (7 bases). The CDR3 consists of 13 residues.